Listed below are T cell receptor beta chains from one sample, sequenced in a study of blood T cell repertoires in COVID-19. The method was immunoSEQ multiplex PCR; TCRdb's version includes in-frame clones alone and lacks a portion of them. The sample lists 250,000 to 300,000 clones, approximately 91% seen once, with about 2.3% in the top ten. Sequencing was carried out using PBMCs or T cells enriched from blood (not recorded which). The receptor set was obtained from a woman aged 40 to 50 with acute COVID-19. Both conserved end residues are part of each CDR3. Fields, in order: clone size, D gene, CDR3 length, J gene, V gene, CDR3 protein, CDR3 DNA. A D gene is named only where the DNA matches it firmly. Only part of the rows carry a size: once, few, many, or a class if the clone is expanded.

>NA|TRBD2|15|TRBJ2-7|TRBV18
CASSPGLAGIDEQYF
TGTGCCAGCTCACCGGGACTAGCGGGAATCGACGAGCAGTACTTC
>NA|NA|14|TRBJ2-1|TRBV24-1
CATSATGVYNEQFF
TGTGCCACCAGTGCCACGGGAGTTTACAATGAGCAGTTCTTC
>NA|NA|12|TRBJ1-2|TRBV6-5
CASTGGQGGYTF
TGTGCCAGCACCGGGGGGCAGGGTGGCTACACCTTC
>NA|NA|18|TRBJ2-6|TRBV23-1
CASSQATLRGPGANVLTF
TGCGCCAGCAGTCAGGCCACTCTCAGGGGCCCTGGGGCCAACGTCCTGACTTTC
>NA|NA|17|TRBJ1-5|TRBV28
CASSPADSSAYNQPQHF
TGTGCCAGCAGTCCGGCGGACAGTTCGGCCTACAATCAGCCCCAGCATTTT
>NA|NA|15|TRBJ1-2|TRBV11-3
CASSPGLQNNYGYTF
TGTGCCAGCAGCCCGGGACTCCAAAACAACTATGGCTACACCTTC
>NA|NA|16|TRBJ2-7|TRBV5-1
CASSLTSSTAFHEQYF
TGCGCCAGCAGCTTGACTAGTAGTACCGCTTTCCACGAGCAGTACTTC
>NA|NA|14|TRBJ1-3|TRBV12-5
CASSFTHSGNTIYF
TGTGCTAGTAGCTTCACCCACTCTGGAAACACCATATATTTT
>NA|NA|15|TRBJ2-7|TRBV28
CASNRSDRSAYEQYF
TGTGCCAGCAACCGCAGCGATCGGAGTGCGTACGAGCAGTACTTC
>NA|NA|14|TRBJ1-1|TRBV7-2
CASSSQGSGTEAFF
TGTGCCAGCAGCTCCCAGGGTAGCGGCACTGAAGCTTTCTTT
>NA|NA|13|TRBJ2-2|TRBV12-5
CASGYSGTGELFF
TGTGCTAGTGGATACTCAGGGACCGGGGAGCTGTTTTTT
>once|NA|14|TRBJ1-2|TRBV28
CASSLGSGVGGYTF
TGTGCCAGCAGTTTGGGATCAGGGGTCGGTGGCTACACCTTC
>NA|TRBD2|16|TRBJ2-2|TRBV27
CASTLTSGALGGELFF
TGTGCCAGCACCCTGACTAGCGGGGCCCTAGGTGGGGAGCTGTTTTTT
>NA|NA|16|TRBJ2-3|TRBV6-2/TRBV6-3
CASSYSRRTSPDTQYF
TGTGCCAGCAGTTACTCCCGAAGGACATCTCCAGATACGCAGTATTTT
>NA|TRBD2|15|TRBJ2-7|TRBV5-5
CASSSGTSGTYEQYF
TGTGCCAGCAGCTCCGGGACTAGCGGTACCTACGAGCAGTACTTC
>NA|TRBD2|16|TRBJ2-5|TRBV25-1
CASSEAGGVLQETQYF
TGTGCCAGCAGTGAGGCGGGGGGGGTCTTACAAGAGACCCAGTACTTC
>NA|NA|14|TRBJ2-2|TRBV20-1
CSASWTAKTGELFF
TGCAGTGCTAGTTGGACAGCGAAGACCGGGGAGCTGTTTTTT
>NA|TRBD1|14|TRBJ1-3|TRBV2
CASSLTGQLNTIYF
TGTGCCAGCAGCCTTACGGGACAGTTGAACACCATATATTTT
>NA|NA|17|TRBJ2-3|TRBV5-8
CASSLGTDWLSTDTQYF
TGTGCCAGCAGCTTGGGGACGGACTGGCTAAGCACAGATACGCAGTATTTT
>NA|TRBD1|18|TRBJ2-7|TRBV19
CASSIRWFGQGASSEQYF
TGTGCCAGTAGTATTCGCTGGTTTGGTCAGGGGGCCTCTTCCGAGCAGTACTTC
>NA|TRBD1|14|TRBJ1-4|TRBV5-1
CASSLSGQGEKLFF
TGCGCCAGCAGCTTGTCTGGACAGGGGGAAAAACTGTTTTTT
>NA|NA|19|TRBJ2-2|TRBV24-1
CATSDRLRLEGGPTGELFF
TGTGCCACCAGTGATCGACTGCGGTTGGAAGGCGGTCCGACCGGGGAGCTGTTTTTT
>NA|NA|15|TRBJ2-2|TRBV7-3
CASSLGGGMAGELFF
TGTGCCAGCAGCTTGGGAGGCGGGATGGCCGGGGAGCTGTTTTTT
>NA|TRBD1|15|TRBJ2-5|TRBV2
CASNGQGVNGETQYF
TGTGCCAGCAATGGACAGGGGGTGAACGGAGAGACCCAGTACTTC
>once|TRBD1|15|TRBJ2-2|TRBV19
CASSKTGLGTGELFF
TGTGCCAGTAGTAAGACAGGGTTGGGCACCGGGGAGCTGTTTTTT
>NA|TRBD1|17|TRBJ1-3|TRBV2
CASSVLGTVSSGNTIYF
TGTGCCAGCAGTGTTCTCGGGACAGTCAGCTCTGGAAACACCATATATTTT
>NA|TRBD2|16|TRBJ2-1|TRBV24-1
CATSKGAGGPRNEQFF
TGTGCCACCAGTAAGGGAGCGGGAGGGCCTCGGAATGAGCAGTTCTTC
>NA|NA|13|TRBJ1-2|TRBV5-6
CASSHRVSYGYTF
TGTGCCAGCAGCCACAGAGTTTCCTATGGCTACACCTTC
>NA|NA|14|TRBJ1-5|TRBV4-2
CASSQEMEVRPQHF
TGTGCCAGCAGCCAAGAAATGGAGGTGAGGCCCCAGCATTTT
>NA|TRBD1|17|TRBJ2-7|TRBV2
CASSGVQGASFYYEQYF
TGTGCCAGCAGTGGGGTACAGGGGGCCTCTTTTTACTACGAGCAGTACTTC
>NA|NA|12|TRBJ2-1|TRBV11-3
CASSLPGEYEFF
TGTGCCAGCAGCTTACCGGGGGAATACGAGTTCTTC
>NA|TRBD1|14|TRBJ1-1|TRBV29-1
CSLFSDRAGTEAFF
TGCAGCCTATTCAGCGACAGGGCGGGGACTGAAGCTTTCTTT
>NA|NA|15|TRBJ2-7|TRBV5-5
CASTPEFWGAYEQYF
TGTGCCAGCACCCCCGAGTTCTGGGGCGCCTACGAGCAGTACTTC
>NA|TRBD2|16|TRBJ2-7|TRBV4-2
CASGDPGTSGIYEQYF
TGTGCCAGCGGGGACCCCGGGACTAGCGGGATCTACGAGCAGTACTTC
>NA|TRBD1|15|TRBJ2-2|TRBV5-5
CASSLQGVNTGELFF
TGTGCCAGCAGCCTACAGGGGGTCAACACCGGGGAGCTGTTTTTT
>NA|NA|11|TRBJ2-7|TRBV30
CAWSSGWEQYF
TGTGCCTGGAGTTCGGGGTGGGAGCAGTACTTC
>NA|TRBD2|13|TRBJ2-7|TRBV5-4
CATGGGNSYEQYF
TGTGCCACCGGGGGGGGCAACTCCTACGAGCAGTACTTC
>once|TRBD1|16|TRBJ1-5|TRBV7-2
CASSPRGTVSNQPQHF
TGTGCCAGCAGCCCAAGAGGGACAGTGAGCAATCAGCCCCAGCATTTT
>NA|NA|15|TRBJ1-6|TRBV6-1
CASSEYGVGNSPLHF
TGTGCCAGCAGTGAATACGGGGTCGGTAATTCACCCCTCCACTTT
>NA|TRBD1|14|TRBJ1-5|TRBV6-2/TRBV6-3
CASSYNRGNQPQHF
TGTGCCAGCAGTTACAACAGGGGTAATCAGCCCCAGCATTTT
>NA|NA|14|TRBJ1-6|TRBV7-9
CASSLSNYNSPLHF
TGTGCCAGCAGCTTGTCCAATTATAATTCACCCCTCCACTTT
>NA|NA|11|TRBJ2-7|TRBV20-1
CSAGISGEQYF
TGCAGTGCTGGAATTTCGGGCGAGCAGTACTTC
>NA|TRBD1|14|TRBJ2-1|TRBV24-1
CATGPGQGANEQFF
TGTGCCACCGGTCCGGGACAGGGGGCTAATGAGCAGTTCTTC
>NA|TRBD1|15|TRBJ1-3|TRBV2
CASSLDRGIGNTIYF
TGTGCCAGCAGTCTGGACAGGGGGATCGGAAACACCATATATTTT
>NA|TRBD2|16|TRBJ2-7|TRBV19
CASSVGLAGGLGEQYF
TGTGCCAGTAGTGTGGGACTAGCGGGAGGATTAGGCGAGCAGTACTTC
>NA|NA|14|TRBJ2-5|TRBV6-5
CASSFQGGQETQYF
TGTGCCAGCAGTTTTCAGGGTGGCCAAGAGACCCAGTACTTC
>NA|NA|11|TRBJ1-1|TRBV29-1
CSGAGFAEAFF
TGCAGCGGTGCCGGGTTCGCTGAAGCTTTCTTT
>few|TRBD2|15|TRBJ2-5|TRBV5-6
CASSLEGTSGGTQYF
TGTGCCAGCAGCTTGGAGGGGACTAGCGGGGGGACCCAGTACTTC
>NA|NA|16|TRBJ2-5|TRBV5-6
CASSTRTPGLQETQYF
TGTGCCAGCAGCACGCGGACACCTGGTTTGCAAGAGACCCAGTACTTC
>NA|NA|15|TRBJ1-2|TRBV13
CASTTRGVLHYGYTF
TGTGCCAGCACCACCCGGGGGGTACTTCACTATGGCTACACCTTC